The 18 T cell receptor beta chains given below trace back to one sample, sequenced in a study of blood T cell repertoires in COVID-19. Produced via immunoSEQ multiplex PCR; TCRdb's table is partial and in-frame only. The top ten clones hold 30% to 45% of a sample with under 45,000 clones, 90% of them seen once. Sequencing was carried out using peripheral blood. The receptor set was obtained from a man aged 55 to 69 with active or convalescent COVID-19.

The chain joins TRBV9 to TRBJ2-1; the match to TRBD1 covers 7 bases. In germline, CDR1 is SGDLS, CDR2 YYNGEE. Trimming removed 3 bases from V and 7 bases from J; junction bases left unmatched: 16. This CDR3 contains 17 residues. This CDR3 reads CASSERGQTVTGNEQFF. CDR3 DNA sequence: TGTGCCAGCAGCGAAAGGGGACAGACCGTAACGGGGAATGAGCAGTTCTTC.

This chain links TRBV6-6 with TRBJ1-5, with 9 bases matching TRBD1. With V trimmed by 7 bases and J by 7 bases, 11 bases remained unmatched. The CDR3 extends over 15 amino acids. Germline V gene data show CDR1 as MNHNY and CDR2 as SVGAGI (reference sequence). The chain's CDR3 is CASIRGQGGEQPQHF. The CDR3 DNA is TGTGCCAGCATTCGGGGACAGGGAGGGGAACAGCCCCAGCATTTT.

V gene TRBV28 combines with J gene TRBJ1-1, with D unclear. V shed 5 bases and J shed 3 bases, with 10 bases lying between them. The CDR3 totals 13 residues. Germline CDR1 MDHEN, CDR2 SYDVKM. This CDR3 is CASSVGTDTEAFF. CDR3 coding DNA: TGTGCCAGCAGTGTCGGTACAGACACTGAAGCTTTCTTT.

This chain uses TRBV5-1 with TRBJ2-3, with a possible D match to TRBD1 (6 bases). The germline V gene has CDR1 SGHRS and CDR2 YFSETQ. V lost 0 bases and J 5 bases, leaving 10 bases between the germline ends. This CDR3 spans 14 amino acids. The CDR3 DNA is TGCGCCAGCAGCTTGGGACAGGAAGAAGATACGCAGTATTTT. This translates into CASSLGQEEDTQYF.

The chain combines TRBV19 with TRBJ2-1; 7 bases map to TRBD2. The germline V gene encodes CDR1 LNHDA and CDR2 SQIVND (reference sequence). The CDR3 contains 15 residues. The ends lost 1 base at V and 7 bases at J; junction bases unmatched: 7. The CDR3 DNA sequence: TGTGCCAGTAGTATAGGAGGGAGGGCCGGGAATGAGCAGTTCTTC. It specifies CASSIGGRAGNEQFF. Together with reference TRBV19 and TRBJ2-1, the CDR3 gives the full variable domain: DGGITQSPKYLFRKEGQNVTLSCEQNLNHDAMYWYRQDPGQGLRLIYYSQIVNDFQKGDIAEGYSVSREKKESFPLTVTSAQKNPTAFYLCASSIGGRAGNEQFFGPGTRLTVL.

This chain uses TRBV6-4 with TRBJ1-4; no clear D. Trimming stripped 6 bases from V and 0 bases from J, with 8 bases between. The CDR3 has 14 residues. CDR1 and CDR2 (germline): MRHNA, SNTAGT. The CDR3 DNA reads TGTGCCAGCAGACCACAAGCAACTAATGAAAAACTGTTTTTT. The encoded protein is CASRPQATNEKLFF.

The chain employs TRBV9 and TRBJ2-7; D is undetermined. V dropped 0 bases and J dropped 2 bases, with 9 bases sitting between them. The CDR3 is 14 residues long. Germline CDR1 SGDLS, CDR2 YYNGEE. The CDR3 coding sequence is TGTGCCAGCAGCGTAGCGAGTGGGCCCTACGAGCAGTACTTC. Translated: CASSVASGPYEQYF.

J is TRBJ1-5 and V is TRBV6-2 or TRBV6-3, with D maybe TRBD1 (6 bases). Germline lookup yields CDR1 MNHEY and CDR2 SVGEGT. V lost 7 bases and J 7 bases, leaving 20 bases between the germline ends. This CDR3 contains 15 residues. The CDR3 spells CASIPGGAAAQPQHF. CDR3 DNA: TGTGCCAGCATCCCGGGGGGGGCGGCCGCCCAGCCCCAGCATTTT.

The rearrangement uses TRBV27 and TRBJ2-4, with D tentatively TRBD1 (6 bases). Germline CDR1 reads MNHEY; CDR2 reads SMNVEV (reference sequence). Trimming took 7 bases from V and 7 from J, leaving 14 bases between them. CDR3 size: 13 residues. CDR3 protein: CASTHERGNIQYF. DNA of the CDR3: TGTGCCAGCACTCATGAGAGGGGGAACATTCAGTACTTC.

Written as DNA, the CDR3 is TGTGCCAGCAGCTTGGGTCCGGGAGGGGATGGCTACACCTTC. It codes for CASSLGPGGDGYTF. The chain recombines TRBV5-4 with TRBJ1-2; possibly TRBD1 for D (5 bases). In germline, CDR1 is SGHNT, CDR2 YYREEE (reference sequence). The ends were cut back, 0 bases at V and 6 bases at J, with 12 bases in the middle. This CDR3 is built from 14 residues. The entire variable domain, with the rest obtained from reference TRBV5-4 and TRBJ1-2, is as follows: ETGVTQSPTHLIKTRGQQVTLRCSSQSGHNTVSWYQQALGQGPQFIFQYYREEENGRGNFPPRFSGLQFPNYSSELNVNALELDDSALYLCASSLGPGGDGYTFGSGTRLTVV.

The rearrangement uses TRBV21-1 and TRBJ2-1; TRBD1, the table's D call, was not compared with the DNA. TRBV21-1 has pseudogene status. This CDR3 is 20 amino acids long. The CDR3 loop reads CASSNRGTGWPRALYNEQFF. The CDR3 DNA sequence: TGTGCCAGCAGCAACAGGGGCACAGGGTGGCCCCGGGCCCTATACAATGAGCAGTTCTTC.

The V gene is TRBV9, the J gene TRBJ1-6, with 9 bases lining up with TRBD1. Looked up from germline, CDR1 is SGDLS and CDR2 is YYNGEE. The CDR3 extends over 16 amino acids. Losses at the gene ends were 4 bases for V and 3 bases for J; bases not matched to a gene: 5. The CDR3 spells CASSQGQGDYNSPLHF. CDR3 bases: TGTGCCAGCAGCCAGGGACAGGGAGACTATAATTCACCCCTCCACTTT. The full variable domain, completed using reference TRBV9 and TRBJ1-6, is DSGVTQTPKHLITATGQRVTLRCSPRSGDLSVYWYQQSLDQGLQFLIQYYNGEERAKGNILERFSAQQFPDLHSELNLSSLELGDSALYFCASSQGQGDYNSPLHFGNGTRLTVT.

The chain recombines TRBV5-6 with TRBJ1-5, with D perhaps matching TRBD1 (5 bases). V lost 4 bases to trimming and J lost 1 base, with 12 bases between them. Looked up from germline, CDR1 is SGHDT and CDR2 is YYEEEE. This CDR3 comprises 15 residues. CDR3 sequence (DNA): TGTGCCAGCAGCCGACGGGGGATAAGCAATCAGCCCCAGCATTTT. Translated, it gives CASSRRGISNQPQHF.

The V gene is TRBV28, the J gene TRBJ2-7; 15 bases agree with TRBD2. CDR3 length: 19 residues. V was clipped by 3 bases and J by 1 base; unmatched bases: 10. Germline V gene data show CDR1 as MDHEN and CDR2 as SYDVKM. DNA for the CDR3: TGTGCCAGCAGTTTTGGGGTACCGGGACTAGCGGGAGGTTCCTACGAGCAGTACTTC. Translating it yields CASSFGVPGLAGGSYEQYF.

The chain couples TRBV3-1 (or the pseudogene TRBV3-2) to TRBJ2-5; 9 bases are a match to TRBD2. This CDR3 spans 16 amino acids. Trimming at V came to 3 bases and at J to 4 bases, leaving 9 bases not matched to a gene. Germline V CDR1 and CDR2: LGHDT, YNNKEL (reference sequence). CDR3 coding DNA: TGTGCCAGCAGCCATCCCGGGACTAGCACTCGAGAGACCCAGTACTTC. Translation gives CASSHPGTSTRETQYF.

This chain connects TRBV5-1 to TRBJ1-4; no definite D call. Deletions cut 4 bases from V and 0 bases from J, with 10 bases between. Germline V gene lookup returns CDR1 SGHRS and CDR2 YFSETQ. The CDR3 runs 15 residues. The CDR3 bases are TGCGCCAGCAGCATGACACGTGCAACTAATGAAAAACTGTTTTTT. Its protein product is CASSMTRATNEKLFF.

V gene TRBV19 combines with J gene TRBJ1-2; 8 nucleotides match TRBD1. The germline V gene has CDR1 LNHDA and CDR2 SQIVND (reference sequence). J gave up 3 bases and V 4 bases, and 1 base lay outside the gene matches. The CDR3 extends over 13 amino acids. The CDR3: CASSNRGDYGYTF. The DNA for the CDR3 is TGTGCCAGTAGTAACAGGGGGGACTATGGCTACACCTTC.

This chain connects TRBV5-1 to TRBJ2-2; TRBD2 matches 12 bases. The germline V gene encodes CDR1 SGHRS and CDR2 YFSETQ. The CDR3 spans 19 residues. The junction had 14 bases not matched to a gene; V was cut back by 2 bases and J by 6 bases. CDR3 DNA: TGCGCCAGCAGCTTTTCCCCTCTGACTAGCGGGAGTGGATCCGGGGAGCTGTTTTTT. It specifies CASSFSPLTSGSGSGELFF. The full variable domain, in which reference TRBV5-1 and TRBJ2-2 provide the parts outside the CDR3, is KAGVTQTPRYLIKTRGQQVTLSCSPISGHRSVSWYQQTPGQGLQFLFEYFSETQRNKGNFPGRFSGRQFSNSRSEMNVSTLELGDSALYLCASSFSPLTSGSGSGELFFGEGSRLTVL.